The 5 T cell receptor beta chains below come from one sample, sequenced in a study of cytomegalovirus exposure and HLA in healthy donors. The PCR contained 60 Vbeta and 13 Jbeta primers. Produced via immunoSEQ multiplex PCR; TCRdb's table is partial and in-frame only. The sample lists about 160,000 clones; 75% to 90% were seen once. Sequenced material: PBMCs. The receptors stem from a woman aged 18 to 35 in good health and CMV-seronegative.

The chain employs TRBV14 and TRBJ2-2, with TRBD2 matching 8 bases. With V trimmed by 4 bases and J by 5 bases, 6 bases remained unmatched. This CDR3 comprises 15 residues. Germline V gene lookup returns CDR1 SGHDN and CDR2 FVKESK. This CDR3 is CASSLGTRVTGELFF. CDR3 bases: TGTGCCAGCAGCCTCGGGACTAGAGTTACCGGGGAGCTGTTTTTT.

This clone has a handful of counts. CDR3 loop: CAADSSRYEQYF. The CDR3 nucleotides are TGTGCGGCGGACAGCTCACGCTACGAGCAGTACTTC. This chain connects TRBV6-1 to TRBJ2-7; possibly TRBD1 for D (6 bases). This CDR3 spans 12 amino acids. Per the germline V gene, CDR1 is MNHNS and CDR2 is SASEGT.

In its sample, this clone was seen a few times. The chain combines TRBV19 with TRBJ2-2; TRBD1 matches 8 bases. The CDR3 is made up of 14 amino acids. CDR1 and CDR2 (germline): LNHDA, SQIVND (reference sequence). The V and J ends lost 4 bases and 4 bases, in that order; junction bases with no gene match: 2. CDR3 amino acids: CASSRQGTTGELFF. The CDR3 nucleotides read TGTGCCAGTAGTAGACAGGGGACCACCGGGGAGCTGTTTTTT.

The CDR3 region has the DNA TGTGCCAGCTCACCCCAAGGGACTTCACCCTACGAGCAGTACTTC. Its protein product is CASSPQGTSPYEQYF. The chain has TRBV18 and TRBJ2-7; possibly TRBD2 for D (6 bases). Looked up from germline, CDR1 is KGHSH and CDR2 is LQKENI. The CDR3 spans 15 residues. With 3 bases removed from V and 2 bases from J, the gap between germline ends came to 14 bases. Variable domain in full (rest from reference TRBV18 and TRBJ2-7): NAGVMQNPRHLVRRRGQEARLRCSPMKGHSHVYWYRQLPEEGLKFMVYLQKENIIDESGMPKERFSAEFPKEGPSILRIQQVVRGDSAAYFCASSPQGTSPYEQYFGPGTRLTVT.

The chain combines TRBV28 with TRBJ2-7; TRBD2 might be the D (7 bases). The V end lost 3 bases, the J end lost 3 bases, and 15 bases lay between the germline ends. CDR1 MDHEN and CDR2 SYDVKM come from the germline V gene. This CDR3 has 15 amino acids. The CDR3 loop is CASSLGGAGNYEQYF. CDR3 sequence (DNA): TGTGCCAGCAGTTTGGGGGGGGCAGGGAACTACGAGCAGTACTTC.